The 9 T cell receptor beta chains reported below all come from one sample, sequenced in a study of blood T cell dynamics during melanoma immunotherapy. Regarding time point: pre-treatment baseline. Clones were sequenced by immunoSEQ multiplex PCR, and TCRdb holds only the in-frame ones, with some missing. The sample carries 17,000 or so clones, approximately 83% recorded once. This specimen consisted of blood, obtained from a patient treated with checkpoint blockade. These receptors originate from a human donor with melanoma.

The chain employs TRBV9 and TRBJ2-3, with TRBD2 matching 7 bases. The germline gives CDR1 SGDLS, CDR2 YYNGEE. J was trimmed by 4 bases and V by 4 bases; bases with no gene match: 15. The CDR3 covers 17 residues. The CDR3 protein is CASSPANLGREPDTQYF. In DNA form, the CDR3 reads TGTGCCAGCAGCCCCGCCAACCTGGGGCGGGAGCCAGATACGCAGTATTTT.

V and J are TRBV7-2 and TRBJ1-1; D gene unclear. Germline CDR1 SGHTA, CDR2 FQGNSA. Trimming shortened V by 2 bases and J by 0 bases, and 16 bases separated the two germline ends. The CDR3 is 17 residues long. The CDR3 sequence is CASSLYGVRAMNTEAFF. For the CDR3, the DNA is TGTGCCAGCAGCTTATACGGGGTCCGGGCCATGAACACTGAAGCTTTCTTT.

J is TRBJ2-7 and V is TRBV6-6, with 8 bases lining up with TRBD1. Germline lookup yields CDR1 MNHNY and CDR2 SVGAGI (reference sequence). V shed 6 bases, J shed 3 bases, and the junction held 4 bases outside the gene matches. The CDR3 has 13 residues. In DNA, the CDR3 is TGTGCCAGCAGAAGGACAGGGCTCTACGAGCAGTACTTC. Translated: CASRRTGLYEQYF.

This sequence joins TRBV29-1 and TRBJ2-2; 8 nucleotides line up with TRBD2. The CDR3 has 17 residues. Per germline, CDR1 SQVTM and CDR2 ANQGSEA. V lost 7 bases and J lost 3; bases outside the gene matches: 16. As DNA, the CDR3 is TGCAGCGCCGCAGGCCATTCGACTAGCGAATACACCGGGGAGCTGTTTTTT. This translates into CSAAGHSTSEYTGELFF.

V usage is TRBV5-6 and J usage is TRBJ1-4; D gene ambiguous. CDR1 and CDR2 from the germline V gene are SGHDT and YYEEEE. This CDR3 comprises 15 residues. V was cut by 0 bases and J by 8 bases, with 14 bases left in between. DNA for the CDR3: TGTGCCAGCAGCTTGGGGCTGCGGGGAGGGGAAAAACTGTTTTTT. Encoded protein: CASSLGLRGGEKLFF.

This chain connects TRBV4-3 to TRBJ1-5, with unresolved D. The germline V gene has CDR1 LGHNA and CDR2 YSLEER. The CDR3 runs 14 residues. The ends were cut back, 3 bases at V and 4 bases at J, with 10 bases in the middle. The CDR3 nucleotides are TGCGCCAGCAGCCAGGCTACAGAGAATCAGCCCCAGCATTTT. Encoded protein: CASSQATENQPQHF.

The V and J genes are TRBV27 and TRBJ2-1; 7 bases are shared with TRBD1. Trimming cost V 3 bases and J 4 bases; bases outside gene matches: 3. In germline, CDR1 is MNHEY, CDR2 SMNVEV (reference sequence). The CDR3 sequence is 14 residues long. CDR3 DNA: TGTGCCAGCAGTTTGTCGGGACAGTACAATGAGCAGTTCTTC. As protein: CASSLSGQYNEQFF.

This sequence joins TRBV11-3 and TRBJ2-5; D is ambiguous. Looked up from germline, CDR1 is SGHNT and CDR2 is YENEEA. V was shortened by 6 bases and J by 1 base, with 9 bases between the two germline ends. The CDR3 has 13 residues. As DNA, the CDR3 is TGTGCCAGCAGTGGCACAGTCCAAGAGACCCAGTACTTC. It codes for CASSGTVQETQYF.

The rearrangement joins TRBV29-1 to TRBJ2-1; 7 nucleotides agree with TRBD2. This CDR3 has 14 residues. J gave up 4 bases and V 6 bases, and 9 bases lay outside the gene matches. CDR1 and CDR2 from the germline V gene are SQVTM and ANQGSEA. The CDR3 spells CSVSASGVYNEQFF. CDR3 coding DNA: TGCAGCGTCTCGGCTAGCGGAGTTTACAATGAGCAGTTCTTC.